The 6 T cell receptor beta chains presented below share a single source sample, sequenced in a study of shared clonotypes between healthy human individuals. Libraries were prepared by immunoSEQ multiplex PCR; TCRdb keeps only in-frame clonotypes and omits some of them. This table holds more than 2 million clones, over 85% found once. Sample: naive CD4+ T cells sorted from blood. Subset indicated: CD45RA+ positively selected. These receptors were collected from a man aged 18 to 35 in good health.

The chain has TRBV5-6 and TRBJ1-4; a weak D match, TRBD1 (6 bases). In germline, CDR1 is SGHDT, CDR2 YYEEEE. V was pared by 2 bases and J by 3 bases, with 11 bases between. This CDR3 comprises 15 residues. The chain's CDR3 is CASSLQGSANEKLFF. CDR3 coding DNA: TGTGCCAGCAGCTTACAGGGTTCGGCTAATGAAAAACTGTTTTTT.

About this clone itself: At one boundary the junction diverges from the germline segment, which might be a read error. The chain joins TRBV7-7 to TRBJ2-1, with 8 positions matching TRBD2. Germline V gene lookup returns CDR1 SSHAT and CDR2 FNYEAQ (reference sequence). The CDR3 has 13 amino acids. The DNA for the CDR3 is TGTGCTAGCAGCATGGACGCGGGGGGAGAGCAGTTCTTC. The encoded protein is CASSMDAGGEQFF.

The chain employs TRBV15 and TRBJ1-2, with a possible D match to TRBD1 (6 bases). V was trimmed by 2 bases and J by 6 bases, leaving 7 bases between them. This CDR3 contains 12 residues. Germline V gives CDR1 LNHNV, CDR2 YYDKDF (reference sequence). The DNA for the CDR3 is TGTGCCACCAGCAGACGGACAGATGGCTACACCTTC. This codes for CATSRRTDGYTF.

V gene TRBV2 combines with J gene TRBJ2-6; 9 bases align to TRBD1. V shed 6 bases, J shed 2 bases, and the junction held 5 bases outside the gene matches. CDR1 SNHLY and CDR2 FYNNEI come from the germline V gene. The CDR3 is made up of 16 amino acids. CDR3 sequence reads: CASSRTGAPGANVLTF. The DNA for the CDR3 is TGTGCCAGCAGCAGGACAGGGGCCCCTGGGGCCAACGTCCTGACTTTC.

The chain combines TRBV5-1 with TRBJ2-2, with a possible D match to TRBD1 (5 bases). CDR1 SGHRS and CDR2 YFSETQ come from the germline V gene. V was shortened by 4 bases and J by 3 bases, with 22 bases between the two germline ends. CDR3 size: 18 residues. CDR3 region: CASSTRTFNPAYTGELFF. The CDR3 bases are TGCGCCAGCAGCACCCGGACATTTAACCCGGCCTACACCGGGGAGCTGTTTTTT.

The CDR3 nucleotides read TGTGCCAGCAGCTTAGGGGCTGCCTACGAGCAGTACTTC. Translation: CASSLGAAYEQYF. The chain links TRBV11-1 to TRBJ2-7; D gene unclear. Trimming pared 1 base from V and 2 bases from J, leaving 6 bases between. This CDR3 is 13 amino acids long. The germline V gene has CDR1 SGHAT and CDR2 FQDESV (reference sequence). The whole variable domain, filled in from reference TRBV11-1 and TRBJ2-7, reads EAEVAQSPRYKITEKSQAVAFWCDPISGHATLYWYRQILGQGPELLVQFQDESVVDDSQLPKDRFSAERLKGVDSTLKIQPAELGDSAMYLCASSLGAAYEQYFGPGTRLTVT.